This T cell receptor beta chain was documented in a study of shared clonotypes between healthy human individuals (dated by TCRdb to about 2020). As for the study more broadly: A couple of women and a few men aged 18 to 49 years were included in the cohort. For each donor, CD4 naive and CD4 memory were each given three plates, CD8 naive was given two plates, and CD8 memory was given one plate. To estimate repertoire size and how much clonotype sharing occurs between individuals, the study deeply sequenced the blood TCR repertoires of about five healthy adults. Libraries were prepared and TCR repertoires were sequenced by different laboratories using diverse techniques, in order to increase sequencing depth and limit assay-specific biases. Between about 0.85 and 8.9 billion PBMCs per donor were obtained by leukapheresis. The paper as a whole reports these results and caveats: Sampling was restricted to blood, and TCR repertoires in tissues likely differ from the TCR repertoires found in blood. Pairwise subsampling led to the expectation that sequencing depth would affect the degree of clonotype sharing among donors. When a handful of donors were compared, the shared fraction of clonotypes was around 5% for naive CD4, around 4% for naive CD8, roughly 2.3% for memory CD4, and 0.35% to 0.4% for memory CD8. The genetic and exposure-history diversity represented was limited by the small number of donors. Incomplete sequencing was indicated by rarefaction of sorted-subset datasets, despite the large sequencing depth. Clonotypes shared by all four sorted-subset donors showed higher generation probabilities than non-shared clonotypes. Larger estimated clonotype richness was generally found for naive subsets than for memory subsets.

Per the germline V gene, SNHLY is the CDR1 and FYNNEI is the CDR2. V loses 2 bases of germline sequence and J loses 0 bases, and the interval between the two ends is 11 bases. The CDR3 starts with the cysteine, ends with the phenylalanine, and has 16 residues. Kept here is only the CDR3 DNA, which spans 48 bases and is read in frame from base 1. About this clone: There is no known antigen for this receptor. Per-base qualities were not stored, and no clone one base away is much larger.

Using the deep immunoSEQ assay, multiplex PCR amplified TCR CDR3 regions from genomic DNA. For each cell subset, the extracted genomic DNA was distributed evenly across all wells of several immunoSEQ 96-well plates, and each plate served as one replicate. For sorted subsets, about 0.2 ug genomic DNA, equal to some 28,000 T cell genomes, was loaded into each replicate PCR. The purified libraries were quantified using a Qubit 3.0 fluorometer, sized with a Bioanalyzer 2100, and then quantified again using the KAPA Library Quantification kit. Every immunoSEQ 96-well plate was sequenced on a dedicated single-read 150-cycle Illumina NextSeq 550 flow cell. Per the authors' processing: Because the immunoSEQ output included only junctional sequences and no quality scores, the filtering could not be the same as the filtering used for full-length reads. Sequences were annotated with PyIR, a Python wrapper for IgBLAST v1.9, and V/J genes and CDR3 were assigned using IMGT germline references. Reads were filtered out if the reads had weak V/J assignments (E-value above 1e-6), no CDR3, stop codons, out-of-frame junctions, or ambiguous translated residues. A V3J clonotype was defined by an identical inferred V gene, J gene, and CDR3 amino acid sequence. To compute the percentage overlap between repertoires, the number of shared unique clonotypes was divided by the size of the smaller repertoire. Repertoire richness was assessed with RTK rarefaction, the Chao1 estimator, and Recon v2.1 estimates of unobserved clonotypes. OLGA was used to compute generation probabilities for all TCRbeta clonotypes that the gDNA method yielded from a handful of donors. In TCRdb, the immuneACCESS table is reduced to in-frame sequences with V and J assigned. These tables do not hold every clone; where another copy was compared, an unresolved V gene accounts for under half, and the others remain unexplained. Clone size and the V and J calls come from that table; the DNA yielded D and trimming. The sample has roughly 2 million clones on record, over 85% of them singletons. The biggest ten clones account for approximately 1.2% of the sample.

CD8 naive samples were CD45RO-negative cells positively selected for CCR7, giving a CD45RA+CCR7+ population that excluded TemRA cells. The donors were healthy, HIV-negative adults who had no recently reported acute infections or vaccinations. All donors were Caucasian adults living in Nashville, Tennessee, USA. Blood was obtained by leukapheresis, after which PBMCs were separated by Ficoll-Histopaque density gradient centrifugation and cryopreserved in liquid nitrogen vapor phase. Analytical flow cytometry was used to check the purity and quantity of each magnetically sorted T cell population. Each sorted fraction had its genomic DNA isolated and then quantified by UV absorbance on a Nanodrop 2000c.

The TCR comes from a man aged 18 to 30 in good health. Recombination connected TRBV2 to TRBJ2-1; the D segment might be TRBD1 or TRBD2, since each matches 5 bases. Input material: naive CD8+ T cells sorted from blood. The sample's cell subset or site, from its label and the paper: CD45RA+CCR7+. The CDR3 region reads CASSEWGPGSYNEQFF. The DNA sequence reads TGTGCCAGCAGTGAATGGGGACCCGGCTCCTACAATGAGCAGTTCTTC.